A selection of T cell receptor beta chains follows, all from one sample in a study of cytomegalovirus exposure and HLA in healthy donors. Assay: immunoSEQ multiplex PCR; the TCRdb copy retains only in-frame clones and omits some. The sample holds approximately 160,000 clones, around 96% seen once. Sequences were obtained from PBMCs. These TCRs come from a woman between 18 and 30 years old in good health and CMV-seronegative. Both conserved end residues are trimmed from each CDR3. Clone sizes are given selectively: once, few, many, or a class where the clone is expanded.

abundance: .
len: 13
v_gene: TRBV4-1
CDR3aa: ASSQEGGTGNTIY

abundance: .
len: 12
v_gene: TRBV19
CDR3aa: ASSWAAGRSEAF

abundance: .
len: 18
v_gene: TRBV21-1
CDR3aa: ASSKRWAKDTKRYHEKLF

abundance: .
len: 15
v_gene: TRBV7-6
CDR3aa: ASSLLTGVKSTDTQY

abundance: .
len: 14
v_gene: TRBV7-6
CDR3aa: ASSPNGDSRNEKLF

abundance: .
len: 11
v_gene: TRBV4-1
CDR3aa: ASSQGLTDTQY

abundance: .
len: 14
v_gene: TRBV5-6
CDR3aa: ASSLTGQGRPYGYT

abundance: .
len: 11
v_gene: TRBV7-2
CDR3aa: ASRDGGVYEQY

abundance: few
len: 10
v_gene: TRBV5-1
CDR3aa: ASSLERFGYT

abundance: once
len: 11
v_gene: TRBV7-8
CDR3aa: ASSFTGKTEAF

abundance: .
len: 11
v_gene: TRBV27
CDR3aa: ASSFDSLYGYT

abundance: once
len: 13
v_gene: TRBV7-8
CDR3aa: ASSAVVAGQYEQY

abundance: once
len: 14
v_gene: TRBV5-1
CDR3aa: ASSFGGPVNTGELF

abundance: .
len: 13
v_gene: TRBV9
CDR3aa: ASSVGGGSADTQY

abundance: .
len: 14
v_gene: TRBV15
CDR3aa: ATSRDWGGSNQPQH

abundance: .
len: 13
v_gene: TRBV7-9
CDR3aa: ASSFEGGLNTEAF

abundance: .
len: 16
v_gene: TRBV9
CDR3aa: ASTSDRFGLGGANVLT

abundance: .
len: 15
v_gene: TRBV4-3
CDR3aa: ASSQSGTSGGTGELF

abundance: .
len: 12
v_gene: TRBV6-1
CDR3aa: ASSLGQETYEQY

abundance: once
len: 16
v_gene: TRBV7-2
CDR3aa: ASSLEGLRAGVDYGYT

abundance: once
len: 16
v_gene: TRBV18
CDR3aa: ASSPPGLAGPSPDTQY

abundance: .
len: 12
v_gene: TRBV6-4
CDR3aa: ASSAQQGNYGYT

abundance: .
len: 14
v_gene: TRBV4-2
CDR3aa: ASSQGGAANTGELF

abundance: .
len: 14
v_gene: TRBV4-2
CDR3aa: ASSQDSSGPQETQY

abundance: once
len: 13
v_gene: TRBV19
CDR3aa: ASSWRGESTDTQY

abundance: once
len: 11
v_gene: TRBV11-2
CDR3aa: ASSNGPTYEQY

abundance: few
len: 9
v_gene: TRBV6-1
CDR3aa: ASRTLYGYT

abundance: .
len: 15
v_gene: TRBV7-3
CDR3aa: ASSPGTSGTDTGELF

abundance: .
len: 12
v_gene: TRBV5-1
CDR3aa: ASSSGGGANEQF

abundance: once
len: 14
v_gene: TRBV2
CDR3aa: ASSRTGLLFSYEQY

abundance: few
len: 11
v_gene: TRBV6-5
CDR3aa: ASSDQGRDGYT

abundance: .
len: 11
v_gene: TRBV4-1
CDR3aa: ASSQPERHGYT

abundance: .
len: 12
v_gene: TRBV7-2
CDR3aa: ASSNRRGRETQY

abundance: .
len: 9
v_gene: TRBV7-8
CDR3aa: ASSTGNTIY

abundance: .
len: 14
v_gene: TRBV5-8
CDR3aa: ASSHGTGASNQPQH

abundance: .
len: 13
v_gene: TRBV6-1
CDR3aa: ASSEAPDRYNGYT

abundance: once
len: 16
v_gene: TRBV25-1
CDR3aa: ASSEYPGGGVSTDTQY

abundance: once
len: 13
v_gene: TRBV7-2
CDR3aa: ASSLDLSSGNTIY

abundance: .
len: 12
v_gene: TRBV27
CDR3aa: ASSLLGSNTEAF

abundance: .
len: 13
v_gene: TRBV6-1
CDR3aa: ASSVGQIRNTEAF

abundance: .
len: 13
v_gene: TRBV5-6
CDR3aa: ASSSVTGYGVSQY

abundance: .
len: 13
v_gene: TRBV7-2
CDR3aa: ASSHSGGAYNEQF

abundance: .
len: 13
v_gene: TRBV7-3
CDR3aa: ASSPGQGAHTEAF

abundance: .
len: 14
v_gene: TRBV5-5
CDR3aa: ASSLFPVVNFGGYT

abundance: .
len: 14
v_gene: TRBV7-6
CDR3aa: ASTRESGQGDYEQY

abundance: .
len: 12
v_gene: TRBV6-6
CDR3aa: ASSYSAGVSTVY

abundance: .
len: 12
v_gene: TRBV4-2
CDR3aa: ASSQVGSQETQY

abundance: .
len: 12
v_gene: TRBV9
CDR3aa: ASSVDSSGYEQY

abundance: .
len: 12
v_gene: TRBV2
CDR3aa: ASNGQGAGKTQY

abundance: .
len: 14
v_gene: TRBV19
CDR3aa: ASSMRSRGSPYEQY

abundance: .
len: 12
v_gene: TRBV11-3
CDR3aa: ASSLNSMNTEAF

abundance: .
len: 10
v_gene: TRBV29-1
CDR3aa: SASRDSSEAF

abundance: .
len: 12
v_gene: TRBV5-1
CDR3aa: ASRETSVGYEQY

abundance: .
len: 11
v_gene: TRBV5-1
CDR3aa: ASSLDSYYGYT